The clone carrying this T cell receptor (beta chain) was observed a single time. Its antigen is unidentified. The CDR3 is 16 residues long. CDR1 is SGHDT, CDR2 YYEEEE, per germline. V trimming: 1 base; J trimming: 5 bases; junction bases outside the gene matches: 6. These data belong to a study of T cell responses to AZD1222 COVID-19 vaccine. Using immunoSEQ multiplex PCR, the repertoire was profiled, and TCRdb retains in-frame clones only, with some absent. The sample lists 120,000 or so clones; 85% to 95% were seen once. Study results and limitations: Baseline antibody screening turned up just a handful of seropositive AZD1222 recipients. Spike regions recognized by vaccine-associated CD4 TCRs spanned the protein, led by 160-218 and 743-854. Spike-specific TCR repertoires showed rising breadth and depth after two AZD1222 doses. No repertoire was sampled before or during the peak T cell response, only after it.

The sample here was peripheral blood, taken on day 0 of AZD1222 vaccination. The clonotype was recovered from an adult in good health. This sequence joins TRBV5-6 and TRBJ2-3; 11 nucleotides line up with TRBD2. CDR3 region: CASSLTPGLAVDTQYF. The CDR3, as DNA: TGTGCCAGCAGCTTGACCCCGGGACTAGCGGTAGATACGCAGTATTTT. The variable domain in full, with the rest retrieved from reference TRBV5-6 and TRBJ2-3, is DAGVTQSPTHLIKTRGQQVTLRCSPKSGHDTVSWYQQALGQGPQFIFQYYEEEERQRGNFPDRFSGHQFPNYSSELNVNALLLGDSALYLCASSLTPGLAVDTQYFGPGTRLTVL.